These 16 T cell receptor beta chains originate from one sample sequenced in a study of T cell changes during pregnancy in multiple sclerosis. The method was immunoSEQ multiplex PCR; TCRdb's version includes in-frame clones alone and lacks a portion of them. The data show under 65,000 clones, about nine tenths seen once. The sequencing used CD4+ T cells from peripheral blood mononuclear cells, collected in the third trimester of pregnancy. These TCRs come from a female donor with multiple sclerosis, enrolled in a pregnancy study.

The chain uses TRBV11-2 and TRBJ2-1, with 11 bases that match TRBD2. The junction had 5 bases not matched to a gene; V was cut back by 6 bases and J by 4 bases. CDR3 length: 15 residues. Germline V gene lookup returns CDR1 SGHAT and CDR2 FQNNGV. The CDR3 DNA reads TGTGCCAGCAGGCTAGCGGGGGGAACTTACAATGAGCAGTTCTTC. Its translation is CASRLAGGTYNEQFF.

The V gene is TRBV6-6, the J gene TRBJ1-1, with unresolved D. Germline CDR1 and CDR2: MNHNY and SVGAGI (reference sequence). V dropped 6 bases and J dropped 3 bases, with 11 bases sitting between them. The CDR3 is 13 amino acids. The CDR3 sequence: CASRAGRDTEAFF. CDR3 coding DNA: TGTGCCAGCAGAGCGGGCAGAGACACTGAAGCTTTCTTT.

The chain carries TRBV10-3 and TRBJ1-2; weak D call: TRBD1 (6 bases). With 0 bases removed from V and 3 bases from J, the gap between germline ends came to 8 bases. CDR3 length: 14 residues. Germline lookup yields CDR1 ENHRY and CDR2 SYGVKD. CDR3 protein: CAISESRTDYGYTF. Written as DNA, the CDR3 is TGTGCCATCAGTGAGTCGCGGACAGACTATGGCTACACCTTC.

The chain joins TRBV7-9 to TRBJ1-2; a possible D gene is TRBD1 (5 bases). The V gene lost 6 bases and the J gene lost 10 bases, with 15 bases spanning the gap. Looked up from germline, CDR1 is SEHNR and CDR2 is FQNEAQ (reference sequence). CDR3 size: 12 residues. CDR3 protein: CASSTTAASYTF. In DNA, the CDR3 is TGTGCCAGCAGTACGACAGCCGCTTCCTACACCTTC.

The CDR3 sequence is CASSDRAKSSTDTQYF. In nucleotides, the CDR3 is TGCGCCAGCAGCGACAGGGCAAAATCTAGCACAGATACGCAGTATTTT. The chain links TRBV4-1 to TRBJ2-3, with 7 bases aligning to TRBD1. J lost 0 bases, V lost 5 bases, and 8 bases had no gene match. This CDR3 has 16 amino acids. Germline CDR1 MGHRA, CDR2 YSYEKL.

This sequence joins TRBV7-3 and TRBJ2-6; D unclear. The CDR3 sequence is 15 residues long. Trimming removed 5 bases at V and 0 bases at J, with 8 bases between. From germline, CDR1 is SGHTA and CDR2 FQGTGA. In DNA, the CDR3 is TGTGCCAGCAGCCCGCAGATCTCTGGGGCCAACGTCCTGACTTTC. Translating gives CASSPQISGANVLTF.

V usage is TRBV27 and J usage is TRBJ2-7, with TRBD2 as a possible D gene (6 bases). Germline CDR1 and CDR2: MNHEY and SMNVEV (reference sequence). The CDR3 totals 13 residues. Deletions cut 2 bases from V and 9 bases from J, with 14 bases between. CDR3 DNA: TGTGCCAGCAGTTTAGGAGGGGCAAGCGGGCAGTACTTC. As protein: CASSLGGASGQYF.

The CDR3 DNA reads as TGTGCCAGCAGCTTGAAGGTTCCAGCGGGGGATTTCTGGGAGACCCAGTACTTC. The encoded protein is CASSLKVPAGDFWETQYF. The gene calls are TRBV5-4 and TRBJ2-5; TRBD2 matches 8 bases. Germline CDR1 and CDR2: SGHNT and YYREEE (reference sequence). V shed 1 base and J 5 bases; nucleotides not matched to a gene: 16. The CDR3 contains 18 residues.

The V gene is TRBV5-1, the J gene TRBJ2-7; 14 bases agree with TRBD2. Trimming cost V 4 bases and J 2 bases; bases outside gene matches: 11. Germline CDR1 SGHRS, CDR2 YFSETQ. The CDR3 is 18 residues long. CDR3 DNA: TGCGCCAGCAGCACCAAGGGACTAGCGGGGGCAAGACCCTACGAGCAGTACTTC. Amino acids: CASSTKGLAGARPYEQYF.

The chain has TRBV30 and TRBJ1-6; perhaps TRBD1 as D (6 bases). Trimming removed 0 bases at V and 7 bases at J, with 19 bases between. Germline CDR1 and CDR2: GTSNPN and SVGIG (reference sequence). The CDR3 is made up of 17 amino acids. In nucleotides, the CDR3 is TGTGCCTGGAGTGTAACCAACGTCCGCAGGGGAAATTCACCCCTCCACTTT. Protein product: CAWSVTNVRRGNSPLHF.

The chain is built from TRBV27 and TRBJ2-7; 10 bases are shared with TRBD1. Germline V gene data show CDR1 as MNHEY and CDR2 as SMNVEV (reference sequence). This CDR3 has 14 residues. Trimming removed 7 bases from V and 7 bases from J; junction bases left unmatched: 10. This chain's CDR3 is CASTRQGAPSEQYF. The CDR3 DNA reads TGTGCCAGCACCAGACAGGGGGCGCCGAGTGAGCAGTACTTC.

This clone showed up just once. The CDR3 is CAWSVMPPGDTIYF. DNA for the CDR3: TGTGCCTGGAGTGTAATGCCCCCCGGAGACACCATATATTTT. The rearrangement uses TRBV30 and TRBJ1-3; D unclear. V was shortened by 0 bases and J by 8 bases, with 14 bases between the two germline ends. There are 14 residues in the CDR3. Germline assignment: CDR1 GTSNPN and CDR2 SVGIG (reference sequence). Supplemented by reference TRBV30 and TRBJ1-3, the full variable domain reads SQTIHQWPATLVQPVGSPLSLECTVEGTSNPNLYWYRQAAGRGLQLLFYSVGIGQISSEVPQNLSASRPQDRQFILSSKKLLLSDSGFYLCAWSVMPPGDTIYFGEGSWLTVV.

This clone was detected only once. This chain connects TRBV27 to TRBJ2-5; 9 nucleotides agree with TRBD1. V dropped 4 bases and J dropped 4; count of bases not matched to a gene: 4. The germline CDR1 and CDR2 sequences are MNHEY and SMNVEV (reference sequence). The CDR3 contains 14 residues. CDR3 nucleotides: TGTGCCAGCAGTTCAAACAGGGGGCGAGAGACCCAGTACTTC. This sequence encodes CASSSNRGRETQYF.

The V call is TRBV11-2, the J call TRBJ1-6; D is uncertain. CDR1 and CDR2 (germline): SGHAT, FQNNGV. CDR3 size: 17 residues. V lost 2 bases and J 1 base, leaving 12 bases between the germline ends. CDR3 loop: CASSLWRAGSYNSPLHF. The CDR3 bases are TGTGCCAGCAGCTTATGGCGCGCGGGGTCCTATAATTCACCCCTCCACTTT.

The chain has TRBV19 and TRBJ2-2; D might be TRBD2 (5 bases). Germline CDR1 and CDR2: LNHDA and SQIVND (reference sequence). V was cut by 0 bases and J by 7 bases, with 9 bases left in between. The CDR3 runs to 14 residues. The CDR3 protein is CASSIEGRGGELFF. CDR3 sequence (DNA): TGTGCCAGTAGTATAGAAGGACGGGGCGGGGAGCTGTTTTTT.

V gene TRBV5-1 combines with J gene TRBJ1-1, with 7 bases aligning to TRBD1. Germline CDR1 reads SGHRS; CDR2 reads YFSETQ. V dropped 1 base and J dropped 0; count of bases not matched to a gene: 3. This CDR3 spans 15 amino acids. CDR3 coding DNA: TGCGCCAGCAGCTTGCAAACAGGGGTGAACACTGAAGCTTTCTTT. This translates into CASSLQTGVNTEAFF.